This TCR beta chain is drawn from a study of shared clonotypes between healthy human individuals. General study points: Rarefaction demonstrated incomplete sorted-subset sequencing despite large depth. Some clonotypes were shared by all four sorted-subset donors, while others were not shared. The non-shared ones had lower generation probabilities than the shared ones.

Using approximately 190 ng DNA, tens of thousands of T cell genomes, the sorted-subset replicate PCRs were run. Using immunoSEQ multiplex PCR, the repertoire was profiled, and TCRdb retains in-frame clones only, with some absent. This sample has some 200,000 clones, with 85% to 95% found just once. As for this clone: What it binds is not known.

CDR3 length: 15 residues. Deletions cut 6 bases from V and 6 bases from J, with 18 bases between. The germline V gene encodes CDR1 MDHEN and CDR2 SYDVKM. This TCR derives from a woman under 40 in good health. This sequence joins TRBV28 and TRBJ1-3; no reliable D call. The source material was naive CD4+ T cells sorted from blood. Stated subset: CD45RA+ positively selected. CDR3 DNA: TGTGCCAGCAGCTCGGGAGGTGGGGTTGCAAACACCATATATTTT. Protein: CASSSGGGVANTIYF.